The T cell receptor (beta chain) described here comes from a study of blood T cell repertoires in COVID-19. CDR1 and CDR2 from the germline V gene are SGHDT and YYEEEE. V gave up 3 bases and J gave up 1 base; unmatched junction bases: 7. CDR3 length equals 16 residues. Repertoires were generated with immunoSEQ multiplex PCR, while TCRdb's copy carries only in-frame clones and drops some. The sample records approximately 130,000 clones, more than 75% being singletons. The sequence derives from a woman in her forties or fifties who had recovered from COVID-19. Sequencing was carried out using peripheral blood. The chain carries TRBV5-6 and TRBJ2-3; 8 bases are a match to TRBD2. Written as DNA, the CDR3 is TGTGCCAGCAGCTCTCCCAATAGCGGGGGCACAGATACGCAGTATTTT. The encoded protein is CASSSPNSGGTDTQYF.